This T cell receptor beta chain derives from a study of neurological immune-mediated disorders. Regarding the study as a whole: Subjects shared no identical expanded-clone CDR3 amino acid sequences, suggesting private TCR-beta repertoires in all groups.

This clonotype appeared many times. Antigen specificity is unknown. A single run covered 15-18 subjects with over 170 million TCR-beta sequences. TCRdb ran MiXCR on the 5' RACE reads and lists one entry per CDR3 protein. The data show 53,000 or so distinct CDR3 sequences, with roughly 8% seen just once and 1.5% to 2% held by the top ten. Time point in this sample: longitudinal time-point 3. Maryland, USA blood bank volunteers served as healthy controls. From 2 million PBMCs stored at -80 C, the unsorted libraries were generated. The germline V gene has CDR1 KGHSH and CDR2 LQKENI. The CDR3 has 16 residues. Trimming removed 0 bases from V and 6 bases from J; junction bases left unmatched: 1.

This receptor was taken from a woman aged 40 to 49 in good health. This sequence joins TRBV18 and TRBJ2-1, with 14 nucleotides matching TRBD2. The source material was PBMCs. The CDR3 coding sequence is TGTGCCAGCTCACCACCGGGACTAGCGGGAGTCAATGAGCAGTTCTTC. It specifies CASSPPGLAGVNEQFF.